This is a list of T cell receptor beta chains from one sample in a study of blood T cell repertoires in COVID-19. Profiling relied on immunoSEQ multiplex PCR, and the TCRdb table lists in-frame clones only, not all of them. The sample records around 220,000 clones, 70% to 90% being singletons. Material: peripheral blood. The receptors come from a woman between 40 and 50 years old who had recovered from COVID-19. Each CDR3 is given with its conserved first and last residue. The order of the fields is J gene, V gene, CDR3 protein.

TRBJ2-7	TRBV9	CASSVATSGIQYF
TRBJ1-6	TRBV7-7	CASSLVENSPLHF
TRBJ2-1	TRBV5-1	CASSLEGQGNEQFF
TRBJ2-1	TRBV19	CASSIGGYRTTEQFF
TRBJ1-5	TRBV5-1	CASSLGQHSNQPQHF
TRBJ1-5	TRBV7-8	CASSSEGQGYSQPQHF
TRBJ2-7	TRBV4-2	CASSQDSREVFYEQYF
TRBJ1-2	TRBV9	CASSVERGRDYGYTF
TRBJ1-1	TRBV3-1/TRBV3-2	CASGGRGLNTEAFF
TRBJ2-1	TRBV29-1	CSVDWGAEQFF
TRBJ2-1	TRBV12-5	CASGTRGEQFF
TRBJ2-7	TRBV21-1	CASSKGQGTYEQYF
TRBJ2-6	TRBV7-7	CASSPSLAGANVLTF
TRBJ1-5	TRBV7-2	CASSGQRNQPQHF
TRBJ2-1	TRBV29-1	CSVADNEQFF
TRBJ2-3	TRBV9	CASSAPLGEGTDTQYF
TRBJ2-7	TRBV19	CASSSPGLISGNEQYF
TRBJ2-2	TRBV11-2	CASKGLAGLNTGELFF
TRBJ1-2	TRBV6-1	CASSEESTGNYGYTF
TRBJ2-1	TRBV6-4	CASSDSRAGPGYEQFF
TRBJ2-1	TRBV5-1	CASRLAGGSYNEQFF
TRBJ1-2	TRBV2	CASSEASYGRGYTF
TRBJ2-7	TRBV5-4	CASTPTGGSYEQYF
TRBJ1-2	TRBV29-1	CSVGRSPYGYTF
TRBJ1-5	TRBV10-3	CAISEDRTGGWQPQHF
TRBJ2-2	TRBV6-5	CASSLGQGAGGELFF
TRBJ2-3	TRBV9	CASSVGGGSTDTQYF
TRBJ1-6	TRBV6-6	CASRRSGTANSPLHF
TRBJ2-1	TRBV6-5	CASSRSDNEQFF
TRBJ1-2	TRBV4-3	CASSQERENYGYTF
TRBJ1-2	TRBV3-1/TRBV3-2	CASSQDWRSSDYGYTF
TRBJ2-3	TRBV30	CAWSTRAGGDTQYF
TRBJ2-7	TRBV27	CASSPDRPYEQYF
TRBJ2-7	TRBV5-1	CASSLLASGGAYEQYF
TRBJ1-2	TRBV5-1	CASSLDFYGYTF
TRBJ2-3	TRBV9	CASSEGLVADTQYF
TRBJ1-2	TRBV7-2	CASSKSPGQGHGYTF
TRBJ1-2	TRBV6-2/TRBV6-3	CASSYSATGGGYTF
TRBJ2-1	TRBV9	CASSVDGGSYNEQFF
TRBJ2-1	TRBV7-2	CASSLEGLAGGDNEQFF
TRBJ1-3	TRBV18	CASSPPGAGNTIYF
TRBJ2-5	TRBV7-2	CASSWNLAGGPSETQYF
TRBJ1-3	TRBV5-4	CASSLGQRGNTIYF
TRBJ2-2	TRBV27	CASSLSSRNTGELFF
TRBJ1-4	TRBV28	CAPDRVCEKLFF
TRBJ2-5	TRBV5-6	CASSPRLARIQETQYF
TRBJ1-5	TRBV4-2	CASSPTGVGQPQHF
TRBJ2-3	TRBV19	CARKPGIDTQYF
TRBJ2-2	TRBV18	CASSPVGSSPNTGELFF